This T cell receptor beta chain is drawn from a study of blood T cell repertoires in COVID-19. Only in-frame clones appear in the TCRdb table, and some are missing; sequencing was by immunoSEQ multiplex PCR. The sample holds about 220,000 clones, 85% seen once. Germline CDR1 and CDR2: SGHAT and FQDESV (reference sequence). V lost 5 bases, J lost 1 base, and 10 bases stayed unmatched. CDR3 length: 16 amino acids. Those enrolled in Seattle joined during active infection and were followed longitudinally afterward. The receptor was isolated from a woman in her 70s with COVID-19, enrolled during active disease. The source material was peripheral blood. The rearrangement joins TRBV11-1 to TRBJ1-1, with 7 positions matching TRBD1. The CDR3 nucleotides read TGTGCCAGCAGCGCACAGGGGCTAGTGGGGAACACTGAAGCTTTCTTT. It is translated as CASSAQGLVGNTEAFF.